The 2 T cell receptor beta chains below come from one sample, sequenced in a study of shared clonotypes between healthy human individuals. Libraries were prepared by immunoSEQ multiplex PCR; TCRdb keeps only in-frame clonotypes and omits some of them. The sample yields about 230,000 clones, approximately 65% seen once. Sequencing input: memory CD4+ T cells sorted from blood. The subset: CD45RA-negative fraction. These receptors came from a man younger than 40 in good health.

This clone was picked up a small number of times. The V gene is TRBV19, the J gene TRBJ2-7; D call uncertain. Looked up from germline, CDR1 is LNHDA and CDR2 is SQIVND (reference sequence). This CDR3 region has 14 residues. V lost 6 bases and J 7 bases, leaving 19 bases between the germline ends. The CDR3: CASSPLGPLNEQYF. The CDR3 DNA sequence: TGTGCCAGTAGCCCTTTGGGTCCCTTAAATGAGCAGTACTTC.

The chain recombines TRBV7-9 with TRBJ1-2; 10 bases line up with TRBD1. The CDR3 runs to 14 residues. Trimming took 0 bases from V and 8 from J; bases not matched to a gene: 3. Germline CDR1 and CDR2: SEHNR and FQNEAQ (reference sequence). The CDR3 sequence is CASSLAGTGEGYTF. The CDR3 DNA sequence: TGTGCCAGCAGCTTAGCGGGGACAGGGGAAGGCTACACCTTC.